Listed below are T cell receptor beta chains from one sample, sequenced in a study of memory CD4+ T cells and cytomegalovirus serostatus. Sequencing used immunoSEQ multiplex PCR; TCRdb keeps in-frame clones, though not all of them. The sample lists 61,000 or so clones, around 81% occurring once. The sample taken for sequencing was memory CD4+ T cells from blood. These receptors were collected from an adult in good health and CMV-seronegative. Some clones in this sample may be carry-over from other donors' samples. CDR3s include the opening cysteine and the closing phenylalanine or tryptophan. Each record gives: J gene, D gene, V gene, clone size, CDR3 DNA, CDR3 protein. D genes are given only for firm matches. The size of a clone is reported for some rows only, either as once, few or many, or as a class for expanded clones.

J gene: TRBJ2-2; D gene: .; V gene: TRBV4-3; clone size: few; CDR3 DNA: TGCGCCAGCAGCCAAGACGGTCCGTGGGTCAGGGGAGGGGTCCAGGCCGGGGAGCTGTTTTTT; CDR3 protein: CASSQDGPWVRGGVQAGELFF
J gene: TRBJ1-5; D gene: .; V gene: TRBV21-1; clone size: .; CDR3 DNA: TGTGCCAGCAGCGAGGGACAGGATCATAGCAATCAGCCCCAGCATTTT; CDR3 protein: CASSEGQDHSNQPQHF
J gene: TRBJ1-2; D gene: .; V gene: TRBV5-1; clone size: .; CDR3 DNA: TGCGCCAGCAGCCCATGGGGACAAGGCTATGGCTACACCTTC; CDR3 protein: CASSPWGQGYGYTF
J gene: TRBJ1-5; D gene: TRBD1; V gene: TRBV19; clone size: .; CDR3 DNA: TGTGCCAGTAGTCCGATGGACAGGGGCGGTCAGCCCCAGCATTTT; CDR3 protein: CASSPMDRGGQPQHF
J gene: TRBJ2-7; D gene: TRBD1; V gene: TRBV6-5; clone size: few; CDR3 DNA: TGTGCCAGCAGTTACCCGGGACAGCCCTACGAGCAGTACTTC; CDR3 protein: CASSYPGQPYEQYF
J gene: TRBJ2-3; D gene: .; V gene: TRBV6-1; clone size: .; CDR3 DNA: TGTGCCAGTCGACAGGAGGTCACAGATACGCAGTATTTT; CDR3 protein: CASRQEVTDTQYF
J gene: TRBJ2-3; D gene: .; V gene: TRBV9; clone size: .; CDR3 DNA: TGTGCCAGCAGCGTAGGATCCCAAGGACCAGATACGCAGTATTTT; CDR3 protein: CASSVGSQGPDTQYF
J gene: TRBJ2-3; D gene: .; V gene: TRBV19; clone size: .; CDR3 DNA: TGTGCCAGTAGCGCGATGGCTAGCACAGATACGCAGTATTTT; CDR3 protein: CASSAMASTDTQYF
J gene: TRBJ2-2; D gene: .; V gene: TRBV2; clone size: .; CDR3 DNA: TGTGCCAGCAGTCTGGACGGGAGAAGCACCGGGGAGCTGTTTTTT; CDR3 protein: CASSLDGRSTGELFF
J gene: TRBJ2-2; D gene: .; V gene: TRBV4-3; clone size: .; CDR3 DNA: TGCGCCAGCAGCCAAGAATTAGGACGGCCGGGCACCGGGGAGCTGTTTTTT; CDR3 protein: CASSQELGRPGTGELFF
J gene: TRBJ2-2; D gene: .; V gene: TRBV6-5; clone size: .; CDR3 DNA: TGTGCCAGCAGTTACGCGGCAGGAGGGAACACCGGGGAGCTGTTTTTT; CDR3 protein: CASSYAAGGNTGELFF
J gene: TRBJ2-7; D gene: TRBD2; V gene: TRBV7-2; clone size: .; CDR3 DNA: TGTGCCAGCAAACCCGGGGGGGCCCACGAGCAGTACTTC; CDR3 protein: CASKPGGAHEQYF
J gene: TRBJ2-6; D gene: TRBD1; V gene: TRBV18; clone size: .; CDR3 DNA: TGTGCCAGCTCACGGACAGGGGGTATATACCCTGGGGCCAACGTCCTGACTTTC; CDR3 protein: CASSRTGGIYPGANVLTF
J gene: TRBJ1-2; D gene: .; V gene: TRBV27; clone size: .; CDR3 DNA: TGTGCCAGCAGTCTCGGGGCGCGTATGAACTATGGCTACACCTTC; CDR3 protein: CASSLGARMNYGYTF
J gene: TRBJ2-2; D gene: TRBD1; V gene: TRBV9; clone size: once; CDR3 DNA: TGTGCCAGCAGAGCCGACAGGGACGGGGAGCTGTTTTTT; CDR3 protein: CASRADRDGELFF
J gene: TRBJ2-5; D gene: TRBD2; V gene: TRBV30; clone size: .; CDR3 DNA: TGTGCCTGGAGCGAGACTAGCTTTGAGACCCAGTACTTC; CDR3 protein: CAWSETSFETQYF
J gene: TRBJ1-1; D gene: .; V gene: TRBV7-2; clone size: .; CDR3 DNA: TGTGCCAGCAGCTTAGCGCTCACCACAATGGGCACTGAAGCTTTCTTT; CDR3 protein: CASSLALTTMGTEAFF
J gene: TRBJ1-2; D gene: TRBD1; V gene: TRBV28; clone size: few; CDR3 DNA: TGTGCCAGCAGTTCCGGGACAGGGGGCGCGGTGGGCTATGGCTACACCTTC; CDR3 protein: CASSSGTGGAVGYGYTF
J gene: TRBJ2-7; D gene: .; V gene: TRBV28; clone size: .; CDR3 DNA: TGTGCCAGCAGTCCAAATCTCGGACCGCGGCAGTACTTC; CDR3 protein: CASSPNLGPRQYF
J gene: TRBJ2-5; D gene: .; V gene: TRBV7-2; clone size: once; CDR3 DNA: TGTGCCAGCAGCTGGGACTGGGAAGAGACCCAGTACTTC; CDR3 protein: CASSWDWEETQYF
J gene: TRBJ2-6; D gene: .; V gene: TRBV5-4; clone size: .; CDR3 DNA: TGTGCCAGCAGCTTGAGGCCCTCTGGGGCCAACGTCCTGACTTTC; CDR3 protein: CASSLRPSGANVLTF
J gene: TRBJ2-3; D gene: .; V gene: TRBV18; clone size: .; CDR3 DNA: TGTGCCAGCTCCCAGGGGCAGATCACAGATACGCAGTATTTT; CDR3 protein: CASSQGQITDTQYF
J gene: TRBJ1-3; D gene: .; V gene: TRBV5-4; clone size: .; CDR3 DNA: TGTGCCAGCAGCATGGACCATAGCTCTGGAAACACCATATATTTT; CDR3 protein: CASSMDHSSGNTIYF
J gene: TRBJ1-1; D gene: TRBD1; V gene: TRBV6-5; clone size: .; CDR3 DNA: TGTGCCAGCAGACCTCTAGGGGGCACAAACACTGAAGCTTTCTTT; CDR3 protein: CASRPLGGTNTEAFF
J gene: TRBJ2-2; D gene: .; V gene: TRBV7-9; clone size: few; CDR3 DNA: TGTGCCAGCAGCTTAGTGCGGCCAGCTTCTTCGAACACCGGGGAGCTGTTTTTT; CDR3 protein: CASSLVRPASSNTGELFF
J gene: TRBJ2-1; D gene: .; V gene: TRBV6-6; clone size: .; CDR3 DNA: TGTGCCAGCAGTTTCGGGGTGGCGTACAATGAGCAGTTCTTC; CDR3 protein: CASSFGVAYNEQFF
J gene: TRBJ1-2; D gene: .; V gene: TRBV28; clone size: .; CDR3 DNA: TGTGCCAGCAGTTTAGGGGGCGGCTCCGCTAACTATGGCTACACCTTC; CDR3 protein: CASSLGGGSANYGYTF
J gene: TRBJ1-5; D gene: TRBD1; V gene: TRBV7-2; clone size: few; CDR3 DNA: TGTGCCAGCAGCTTAGAGGGACAGCGAGGCCCCAATCAGCCCCAGCATTTT; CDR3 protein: CASSLEGQRGPNQPQHF
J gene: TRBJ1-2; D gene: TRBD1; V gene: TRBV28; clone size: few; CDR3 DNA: TGTGCCAGCAGTCCCGGGACAGGGGGCGGGTATGGCTACACCTTC; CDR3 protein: CASSPGTGGGYGYTF
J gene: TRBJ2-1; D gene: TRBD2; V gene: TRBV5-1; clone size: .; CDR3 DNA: TGCGCCAGCAGCCCCGGGACTAGGTCCTACAATGAGCAGTTCTTC; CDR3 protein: CASSPGTRSYNEQFF
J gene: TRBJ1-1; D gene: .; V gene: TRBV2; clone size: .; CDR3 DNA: TGTGCCAGCAGGGGGGACGGTGACACTGAAGCTTTCTTT; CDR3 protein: CASRGDGDTEAFF
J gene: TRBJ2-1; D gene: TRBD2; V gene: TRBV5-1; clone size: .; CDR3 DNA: TGCGCCAGCAGCTTGGAGGGCGGGAGAGGCTACAATGAGCAGTTCTTC; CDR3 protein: CASSLEGGRGYNEQFF
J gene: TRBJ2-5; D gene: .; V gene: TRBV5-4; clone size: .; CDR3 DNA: TGTGCCAGCAGCTTGAATCGGGGGACGGAGACCCAGTACTTC; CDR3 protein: CASSLNRGTETQYF
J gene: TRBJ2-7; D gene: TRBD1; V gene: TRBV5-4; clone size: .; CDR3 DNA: TGTGCCAGCAGCTTGGGCGGACAGGGAGGCGTGGGGCAGTACTTC; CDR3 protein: CASSLGGQGGVGQYF
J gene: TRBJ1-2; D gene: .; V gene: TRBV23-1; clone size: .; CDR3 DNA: TGCGCCAGCAGTCAATCGATCTCGGGGAGTGAGGGCTATGGCTACACCTTC; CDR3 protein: CASSQSISGSEGYGYTF
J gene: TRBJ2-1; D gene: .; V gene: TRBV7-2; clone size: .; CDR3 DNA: TGTGCCAGCAGGTTGACGTCGACCTCCTACAATGAGCAGTTCTTC; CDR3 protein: CASRLTSTSYNEQFF
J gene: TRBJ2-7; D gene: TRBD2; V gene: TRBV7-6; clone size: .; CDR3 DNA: TGTGCCAGCAGCCCAATACGACAGGGTTTAACTAGCGGGTCAACCTACGAGCAGTACTTC; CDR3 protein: CASSPIRQGLTSGSTYEQYF
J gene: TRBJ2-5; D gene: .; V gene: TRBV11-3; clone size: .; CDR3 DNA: TGTGCCAGCAGCGAAGGTCGGACAGAGACCCAGTACTTC; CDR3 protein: CASSEGRTETQYF
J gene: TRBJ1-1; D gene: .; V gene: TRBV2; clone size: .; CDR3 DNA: TGTGCCAGCAGTGAGCTGCCCAGGGAGGTGGCTTTCTTT; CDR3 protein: CASSELPREVAFF
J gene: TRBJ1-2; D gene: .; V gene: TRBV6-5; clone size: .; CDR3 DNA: TGTGCCAGCAGTTACTCTTACAGGCGAACGAACTATGGCTACACCTTC; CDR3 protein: CASSYSYRRTNYGYTF
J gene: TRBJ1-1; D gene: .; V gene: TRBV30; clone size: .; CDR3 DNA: TGTGCCTGGAGACGGAACTGGGCGGACACTGAAGCTTTCTTT; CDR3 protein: CAWRRNWADTEAFF
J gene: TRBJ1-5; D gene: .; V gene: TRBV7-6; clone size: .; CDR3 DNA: TGTGCCAGCAGCGAACAGACAGGTAACGGCAATCAGCCCCAGCATTTT; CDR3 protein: CASSEQTGNGNQPQHF